This TCR beta chain was sequenced for a study of cytomegalovirus exposure and HLA in healthy donors (dated by TCRdb to about 2017). Study-wide context: In an earlier analysis of some 550 of the donors, less than 350 Gb of sequence data and just under 120 million unique TCR beta sequences from roughly 200 million T cells were reported. Along with the approximately 620-subject first cohort, a separate validation cohort of 120 different subjects was used. To predict cytomegalovirus infection status, the study combined high-throughput TCR immunosequencing, statistical association of individual TCRs with disease status, and machine learning. Both class I and class II loci were covered by HLA typing, at four-digit resolution. In an earlier analysis of over 550 of the donors, high-throughput TCR beta sequencing was used to judge whether each TCR beta V gene segment behaved as functional or pseudogenic. Of the 300 to 450 genotyped donors, 75% to 85% were placed in the genetic ancestry cluster associated with self-reported Caucasian donors. A later genetic analysis took genome-wide SNP genotypes for 398 of the 666 donors and used that subset as a discovery cohort. Every repertoire in the discovery cohort had been generated on one and the same sequencing platform. About five DR-DQ haplotypes were treated as single units for association and clustering because of strong linkage in the cohort. Rather than drawing on any new phenotypic data, the later analysis identified candidate immune exposures from TCR beta sequences and the way those sequences occurred across donors. The study profiled the T cell repertoires of 550 to 700 subjects by immunosequencing and related them to cytomegalovirus serostatus. The number of typed donors differed by locus: roughly 629-640 for A, B, C, DRB1 and DQB1; about 520 for DQA1; around 580 for DPA1; and around 490 for DPB1. To study patterns of TCR occurrence, a later analysis re-analyzed previously published TCR beta repertoires from several hundred donors and added high-resolution HLA genotyping. On average, roughly 240,000 unique TCR beta nucleotide sequences were sequenced per donor among some 420 genotyped donors of the cohort, with roughly 20% of those sequences being non-productive. Approximately 300 gigabases of sequencing data and roughly 81 million unique TCR sequences made up an early release that covered under 750 HLA-typed donors. The aim of the study was to test whether cataloging public T cell receptors could identify signatures of past pathogen exposure. Donor age, sex, ethnicity and CMV serostatus were collected together with the repertoire data. Study-level results and caveats: Strong co-occurrence of HLA alleles, especially DR and DQ, made assigning TCR associations to individual alleles difficult. A later analysis associated some 17,000 TCR beta sequences with specific HLA alleles at a false discovery rate of 0.05. The study listed 150 to 200 TCR beta chains as associated with cytomegalovirus. A further reported finding was that TCR beta sequences accurately predicted the HLA-A and HLA-B alleles for most subjects in the first cohort. The presence/absence analyses assumed that sequencing depth was roughly uniform across donors, and that assumption may not be true. The authors suggested that the approach could potentially be generalized to other disease states and immunological phenotypes. Across donors, most TCR sequences were observed very rarely, whereas some public TCRs were present in many individuals. The cohort was sequenced for TCR beta chains only, and without alpha or paired-chain data the features that could be detected were limited. Linkage disequilibrium might explain the correlated functional status among segregating V segments, but an unknown experimental factor could not be excluded. The classifier was reported to diagnose cytomegalovirus status with high specificity and sensitivity in both the original and validation cohorts. For the cohort, immune exposure information was limited to CMV serostatus. The 87-base-pair reads could not distinguish some IMGT-functional V segments, including TRBV6-2 and TRBV6-3, so those segments were excluded. Compared with the approximately 710-donor mean, donors in an Asian-associated ancestry cluster had fewer N-insertions in productive TCRs, according to a later genetic analysis. In vitro tests confirmed that a few of the cytomegalovirus-associated TCR beta chains recognize cytomegalovirus antigens. Because some donors lacked HLA typing at each locus, the association tests relied only on the typed subset. An earlier analysis of 450 to 750 of the donors showed that most TCR beta V segments appeared in productive rearrangements either about 87% or about 30% of the time, which broadly matched IMGT annotations. In a later analysis, most CMV-associated TCR beta chains were found to appear HLA-restricted, with HLA associations seemingly driven largely by CMV exposure. In a later analysis, HLA-associated TCR beta chains showed more clonal expansion and lower generation probabilities than non-associated chains that were equally common. In a later analysis, several top co-occurrence clusters were reported to appear linked to parvovirus B19, influenza, CMV and Epstein-Barr virus. V-gene and J-gene trimming of TCR beta chains was associated with a missense DCLRE1C variant in a later genetic analysis, and the association was replicated in an independent cohort. A group of highly shared sequence variants was considered likely to be a technical artifact of the sequencing pipeline. Because counts were too low, more than 15 rarely observed V segments, including chromosome 9 orphons, were left out of the earlier analysis of 587 of the donors. In a later analysis, TCR association rates were found to vary across HLA loci, with the most associated TCRs seen for DRB1 alleles and the fewest for HLA-C alleles.

The cohort consisted of 650 to 850 healthy bone marrow donors. At the time of sampling, every cohort member was nominally healthy, though immune exposures that went unrecorded were likely present. The donor tested CMV seropositive, placing the donor among the approximately 290 seropositive members of the cohort. A peripheral blood sample was collected from each donor, and TCR beta sequencing was performed on peripheral blood mononuclear cells. Genomic DNA was extracted from the blood cell samples with the Qiagen DNeasy Blood Extraction Kit. CDR1 SGHTA and CDR2 FQGTGA are derived from the germline V gene. From the cysteine up to the phenylalanine, the CDR3 has a length of 20 residues. The sequence is cut down to CDR3 DNA, 60 bases in frame from base 1. For this chain, trimming is 5 bases at the V end and 2 bases at the J end, and the number of junction bases without a gene match is 16. Libraries were made using the immunoSEQ multiplex PCR assay. The multiplex PCR relied on a mix of 60 forward primers for TCR Vbeta segments and 13 reverse primers for TCR Jbeta segments. The CDR3 region of rearranged TCR beta genes was amplified from genomic DNA with a multiplex PCR assay. On the Illumina HiSeq System, the amplified TCR beta libraries were sequenced as 87-base-pair reads. In the original analysis: In a later analysis, roughly 80 million unique TCR beta chains were counted across the approximately 670 repertoires, and around 10 million of these chains were shared by at least two donors. A nearest-neighbor algorithm error-corrected the raw reads and collapsed the reads into unique sequences, merging closely related sequences to remove PCR and sequencing errors. V, D and J gene segments were assigned by aligning CDR3 sequences to IMGT reference sequences. For a sequence to be retained, a match of at least six nucleotides to both a V gene segment and a J gene segment was required. A rearrangement was called productive if the CDR3 had no stop codons and remained in frame with V and J, and every other rearrangement was called non-productive. CDR3 was defined according to IMGT convention as the region running from the second conserved V-encoded cysteine to the conserved J-encoded phenylalanine. In an earlier analysis of just under 600 of the donors, sequences lacking an unambiguous match to a single V gene segment were excluded. In an earlier analysis of several hundred of the donors, V segments were called functional above 56.7% productive rearrangements and were called segregating when the between-donor standard deviation exceeded 5%. A statistical classification framework was built for diagnosing cytomegalovirus status from the catalog of TCR beta chain sequences. In a later analysis, V and J genes were assigned by comparing TCR nucleotide sequences against IMGT/GENE-DB human TR gene sequences. The TCRdist pipeline was used in a later analysis to assign CDR3 sequences and most-parsimonious VDJ recombination scenarios. In a later analysis, each TCR beta chain was defined by its CDR3 amino acid sequence together with its V-gene family, and reads without a unique V-gene family were excluded. To address suspected cross-contamination and a sequencing artifact, a later analysis removed 592 highly shared, low-generation-probability nucleotide sequences. For each public chain, a later analysis derived a clonal expansion index from normalized ranks of inferred template counts within each repertoire. Generation probabilities in a later analysis came from a VDJ recombination model fitted to out-of-frame rearrangements, and those results were checked against IGoR. A later analysis scored TCR-TCR, TCR-HLA and TCR-CMV co-occurrence with hypergeometric tests, applying a repertoire-size bias correction to TCR pairs. To estimate false discovery rates, a later analysis permuted the HLA or CMV assignments 20 times. In a later analysis, co-occurring TCRs were grouped using DBSCAN, with TCRdist sequence similarity added in when clustering inside HLA-allele-positive subsets. Co-occurrence clustering excluded repertoires with fewer than 30,000 or more than 120,000 public chains, plus five with anomalous nucleotide sharing. In TCRdb, the immuneACCESS table is reduced to in-frame sequences with V and J assigned. These tables do not hold every clone; where another copy was compared, an unresolved V gene accounts for under half, and the others remain unexplained. Clone size and the V and J calls come from that table; the DNA yielded D and trimming. The table for this sample lists roughly 200,000 clones; around 84% of them were counted only once. The leading ten clones occupy 3.4% of the sample.

On this clone itself: Which antigen it targets is not known. It has no much larger one-base neighbor in the sample; base qualities were not kept.

The sequence links TRBV7-3 to TRBJ2-2, and TRBD2 aligns with 11 junction nucleotides. Specimen: PBMCs. This receptor was obtained from a man aged 35-49 years in good health and CMV-seropositive. The DNA is as follows: TGTGCCAGCAGCCCCATTGAGGAGTTTAGCGGGGGGGCAAACACCGGGGAGCTGTTTTTT. Its product reads: CASSPIEEFSGGANTGELFF. Supplemented by the reference TRBV7-3 and TRBJ2-2 proteins around the CDR3, the complete variable domain is GAGVSQTPSNKVTEKGKYVELRCDPISGHTALYWYRQSLGQGPEFLIYFQGTGAADDSGLPNDRFFAVRPEGSVSTLKIQRTERGDSAVYLCASSPIEEFSGGANTGELFFGEGSRLTVL.